These 29 T cell receptor beta chains were all obtained from the same sample, sequenced in a study of OX40 agonist ivuxolimab in advanced cancers. Profiled with immunoSEQ multiplex PCR; TCRdb holds only in-frame clones, not every one. Of tens of thousands of clones detected, approximately 92% appear once; the ten largest clones hold around 3.3%. This specimen consisted of CD4+ or CD8+ T cells sorted from blood, obtained in a trial of the OX40 agonist ivuxolimab. Every receptor here comes from an adult with an advanced solid tumor such as melanoma, head and neck, liver or kidney cancer.

This CDR3 is CASSSPRDTNYGYTF. The CDR3 DNA follows: TGTGCCAGCAGTTCCCCCCGGGACACTAACTATGGCTACACCTTC. The V gene is TRBV28, the J gene TRBJ1-2; tentative D call: TRBD1 (6 bases). Looked up from germline, CDR1 is MDHEN and CDR2 is SYDVKM. The V gene lost 4 bases and the J gene lost 0 bases, with 12 bases spanning the gap. CDR3 length: 15 residues.

The rearrangement links TRBV5-1 to TRBJ1-1, with D uncertain. Germline assignment: CDR1 SGHRS and CDR2 YFSETQ. This CDR3 comprises 14 residues. With 2 bases removed from V and 1 base from J, the gap between germline ends came to 9 bases. This chain's CDR3 is CASSFRAPNTEAFF. CDR3 bases: TGCGCCAGCAGCTTTAGGGCCCCGAACACTGAAGCTTTCTTT.

The rearrangement uses TRBV29-1 and TRBJ1-2, with no clear D. Per germline, CDR1 SQVTM and CDR2 ANQGSEA. Trimming cost V 4 bases and J 8 bases, with 17 bases left between them. The CDR3 is 13 amino acids. The CDR3 bases are TGCAGCGTTGTAGTCGGTCAGGACGGGGGCTACACCTTC. Amino acid sequence: CSVVVGQDGGYTF.

The chain employs TRBV5-1 and TRBJ2-1; D is unresolved. This CDR3 region has 15 residues. The V end was cut by 4 bases, the J end by 4 bases, with 15 bases between. From germline, CDR1 is SGHRS and CDR2 YFSETQ. Written as DNA, the CDR3 is TGCGCCAGCAGCCCGACCGTGGGCTTGTACAATGAGCAGTTCTTC. Translated, it gives CASSPTVGLYNEQFF.

V and J are TRBV5-1 and TRBJ2-7, with TRBD2 as a possible D gene (6 bases). Germline CDR1 SGHRS, CDR2 YFSETQ. Trimming shortened V by 1 base and J by 2 bases, and 10 bases separated the two germline ends. The CDR3 is made up of 14 amino acids. CDR3 nucleotide sequence: TGCGCCAGCAGCTTGAGTCCGGGGGCCTACGAGCAGTACTTC. The encoded protein is CASSLSPGAYEQYF.

The chain uses TRBV13 and TRBJ1-1; 9 bases match TRBD1. The J segment lost 4 bases and the V segment lost 6 bases, leaving 6 bases of the junction unmatched. Germline lookup yields CDR1 PRHDT and CDR2 FYEKMQ (reference sequence). CDR3 size: 14 residues. CDR3 DNA sequence: TGTGCCAGCAGACTGGGGACAGGGAGCACTGAAGCTTTCTTT. This gives the protein CASRLGTGSTEAFF.

This chain joins TRBV6-1 and TRBJ2-7; 13 bases line up with TRBD2. J lost 2 bases, V lost 4 bases, and 2 bases had no gene match. Germline V gene sequence: CDR1 MNHNS, CDR2 SASEGT. CDR3 length equals 15 residues. This CDR3 is CASSVGTSGAYEQYF. The CDR3 nucleotides are TGTGCCAGCAGTGTCGGGACTAGCGGGGCCTACGAGCAGTACTTC.

The V call is TRBV29-1, the J call TRBJ1-1; 8 positions match TRBD1. The CDR3 is 14 residues long. Germline CDR1 and CDR2: SQVTM and ANQGSEA. With 2 bases clipped from V and 4 bases from J, the junction kept 6 bases outside the gene matches. The CDR3 DNA is TGCAGCGTTGAACTGGCGGACAGGGCCACTGAAGCTTTCTTT. It is translated as CSVELADRATEAFF.

This clone was observed a single time. This chain's CDR3 is CASSESLGTGELFF. For the CDR3, the DNA is TGTGCCAGCAGTGAATCCCTAGGGACCGGGGAGCTGTTTTTT. The V call is TRBV25-1, the J call TRBJ2-2; D remains unclear. There are 14 residues in the CDR3. V lost 1 base to trimming and J lost 5 bases, with 8 bases between them. CDR1 and CDR2 (germline): MGHDK, SYGVNS.

The rearrangement links TRBV19 to TRBJ1-1; unclear D gene. Germline V gene lookup returns CDR1 LNHDA and CDR2 SQIVND (reference sequence). The CDR3 has 15 amino acids. V lost 0 bases and J lost 7, with 15 bases in between. The CDR3: CASSIDTQLIHEAFF. The CDR3 DNA reads TGTGCCAGTAGTATAGATACACAGCTGATCCATGAAGCTTTCTTT.

This chain links TRBV2 with TRBJ2-7; 7 nucleotides agree with TRBD1. Germline loops: CDR1 SNHLY, CDR2 FYNNEI. Trimming took 4 bases from V and 0 from J; bases not matched to a gene: 6. The CDR3 runs to 15 residues. CDR3 protein: CASSGNRGSSYEQYF. The CDR3 DNA sequence: TGTGCCAGCAGTGGCAACAGGGGTAGCTCCTACGAGCAGTACTTC.

V is TRBV5-1 and J is TRBJ2-7, with D uncertain. Germline V gene sequence: CDR1 SGHRS, CDR2 YFSETQ. Trimming shortened V by 0 bases and J by 9 bases, and 16 bases separated the two germline ends. CDR3 length: 14 amino acids. CDR3 protein: CASSLEAAQDGQYF. The CDR3 DNA is TGCGCCAGCAGCTTGGAGGCAGCCCAGGATGGGCAGTACTTC.

The rearrangement joins TRBV29-1 to TRBJ1-1; D is unclear. The CDR3 totals 12 residues. Germline assignment: CDR1 SQVTM and CDR2 ANQGSEA. V lost 0 bases and J lost 3, with 5 bases in between. For the CDR3, the DNA is TGCAGCGTTGAAGATACAGACACTGAAGCTTTCTTT. Translated: CSVEDTDTEAFF.

This chain connects TRBV7-2 to TRBJ2-3; 8 bases match TRBD1. Trimming at V came to 5 bases and at J to 6 bases, leaving 13 bases not matched to a gene. From germline, CDR1 is SGHTA and CDR2 FQGNSA. This CDR3 is 16 amino acids long. The CDR3 protein is CASSIRQGIWADTQYF. The CDR3 DNA reads as TGTGCCAGCAGCATAAGACAGGGGATATGGGCGGATACGCAGTATTTT.

The gene calls are TRBV5-1 and TRBJ1-2, with 8 bases matching TRBD1. V lost 4 bases and J lost 4; bases outside the gene matches: 6. Germline lookup yields CDR1 SGHRS and CDR2 YFSETQ. This CDR3 has 14 amino acids. DNA of the CDR3: TGCGCCAGCAGCACACAGGGGGTGACCTATGGCTACACCTTC. Its protein product is CASSTQGVTYGYTF.

The chain uses TRBV7-9 and TRBJ1-2; 8 nucleotides agree with TRBD1. The J segment lost 2 bases and the V segment lost 5 bases, leaving 7 bases of the junction unmatched. CDR1 and CDR2 (germline): SEHNR, FQNEAQ (reference sequence). This CDR3 region has 15 residues. The CDR3 here is CASSPPQGANYGYTF. CDR3 DNA: TGTGCCAGCAGCCCCCCCCAGGGGGCGAACTATGGCTACACCTTC.

The rearrangement joins TRBV11-2 to TRBJ2-1; 14 nucleotides agree with TRBD2. V trimming: 4 bases; J trimming: 9 bases; junction bases outside the gene matches: 5. CDR1 is SGHAT, CDR2 FQNNGV, per germline. The CDR3 loop spans 15 amino acids. The CDR3 DNA reads TGTGCCAGCAGCTCTGGACTAGCGGGAGGCGCTGAGCAGTTCTTC. Its protein is CASSSGLAGGAEQFF.

This clone was seen a single time. V and J are TRBV12-5 and TRBJ2-3; weak D call: TRBD2 (5 bases). This CDR3 has 16 residues. Between the trimmed V and J ends, which lost 8 bases and 0 bases, there was a span of 18 bases. Germline V gene data show CDR1 as LGHNT and CDR2 as FRNRAP. The CDR3 here is CASQVGARPSTDTQYF. CDR3 DNA sequence: TGTGCTAGTCAGGTGGGAGCCAGGCCTAGCACAGATACGCAGTATTTT.

The chain employs TRBV29-1 and TRBJ2-7; 7 nucleotides line up with TRBD1. V lost 7 bases and J lost 3; bases outside the gene matches: 9. Germline V CDR1 and CDR2: SQVTM, ANQGSEA. This CDR3 region has 13 residues. CDR3 amino acids: CSAMTGYGYEQYF. The CDR3 bases are TGCAGCGCGATGACAGGGTACGGCTACGAGCAGTACTTC.

The chain is built from TRBV9 and TRBJ1-1; 7 bases are shared with TRBD1. Per germline, CDR1 SGDLS and CDR2 YYNGEE. V trimming: 3 bases; J trimming: 0 bases; junction bases outside the gene matches: 11. The CDR3 covers 17 residues. The CDR3 DNA reads as TGTGCCAGCAGCGACCCGGAGGGACAGTCAATGAACACTGAAGCTTTCTTT. It is translated as CASSDPEGQSMNTEAFF. Looking up the rest from reference TRBV9 and TRBJ1-1 gives the full variable domain: DSGVTQTPKHLITATGQRVTLRCSPRSGDLSVYWYQQSLDQGLQFLIQYYNGEERAKGNILERFSAQQFPDLHSELNLSSLELGDSALYFCASSDPEGQSMNTEAFFGQGTRLTVV.

The chain recombines TRBV27 with TRBJ1-5; TRBD1 matches 7 bases. Unmatched junction bases numbered 8, after V lost 6 bases and J lost 0 bases. The CDR3 runs to 16 residues. Germline V gives CDR1 MNHEY, CDR2 SMNVEV (reference sequence). CDR3 residues: CASRKGASYSNQPQHF. CDR3 coding DNA: TGTGCCAGCAGAAAGGGGGCTTCCTATAGCAATCAGCCCCAGCATTTT.

This clone was counted once. The chain recombines TRBV7-2 with TRBJ2-1, with 7 bases lining up with TRBD1. CDR3 length: 15 residues. V gave up 5 bases and J gave up 2 bases; unmatched junction bases: 6. Germline-derived CDR1 and CDR2 are SGHTA and FQGNSA. The CDR3 nucleotides are TGTGCCAGCAGCCTCCGGGACAGAGCCTACAATGAGCAGTTCTTC. Amino acids: CASSLRDRAYNEQFF.

The chain recombines TRBV6-5 with TRBJ1-1; D is unclear. V gave up 2 bases and J gave up 3 bases, with 7 bases separating them. Looked up from germline, CDR1 is MNHEY and CDR2 is SVGAGI. This CDR3 has 13 amino acids. CDR3 nucleotides: TGTGCCAGCAGTTACCCACCTCACACTGAAGCTTTCTTT. Translated, it gives CASSYPPHTEAFF.

V is TRBV9 and J is TRBJ1-3; TRBD1 matches 8 bases. The germline V gene encodes CDR1 SGDLS and CDR2 YYNGEE. V gave up 3 bases and J gave up 2 bases; unmatched junction bases: 10. The CDR3 extends over 17 amino acids. The CDR3 DNA sequence: TGTGCCAGCAGCGCTCCGCGAACCAGGGGGCCTGGAAACACCATATATTTT. It encodes CASSAPRTRGPGNTIYF.

The CDR3 protein is CASSETDSNQPQHF. DNA for the CDR3: TGTGCCAGCAGTGAGACTGATAGCAATCAGCCCCAGCATTTT. The V and J genes are TRBV2 and TRBJ1-5; no definite D call. Germline CDR1 is SNHLY and CDR2 is FYNNEI. The CDR3 extends over 14 amino acids. Trimming took off 3 bases at V and 0 bases at J, with 6 bases between the two ends. Variable domain in full (rest from reference TRBV2 and TRBJ1-5): EPEVTQTPSHQVTQMGQEVILRCVPISNHLYFYWYRQILGQKVEFLVSFYNNEISEKSEIFDDQFSVERPDGSNFTLKIRSTKLEDSAMYFCASSETDSNQPQHFGDGTRLSIL.

The chain recombines TRBV9 with TRBJ1-2, with 7 bases identical to TRBD1. The V gene end was trimmed by 6 bases and the J gene end by 3 bases; junction bases not matched to a gene: 8. From germline, CDR1 is SGDLS and CDR2 YYNGEE. The CDR3 is made up of 14 amino acids. DNA of the CDR3: TGTGCCAGCACCCTAACCGGGACAGACTATGGCTACACCTTC. Residues: CASTLTGTDYGYTF.

This clone occurred once. CDR3 loop: CASREGTDTQYF. The CDR3 coding sequence is TGTGCCAGCAGAGAGGGTACGGATACGCAGTATTTT. The chain carries TRBV6-5 and TRBJ2-3, with D possibly being TRBD2 (5 bases). V shed 6 bases and J shed 6 bases, with 10 bases lying between them. Germline CDR1 MNHEY, CDR2 SVGAGI. CDR3 length equals 12 residues.

V and J are TRBV9 and TRBJ2-3; possibly TRBD2 for D (7 bases). Trimming took off 9 bases at V and 5 bases at J, with 16 bases between the two ends. Germline V gives CDR1 SGDLS, CDR2 YYNGEE. There are 13 residues in the CDR3. The CDR3 DNA sequence: TGTGCCACGGGCGGGGGCCAATTAGATACGCAGTATTTT. Translating it yields CATGGGQLDTQYF.

The rearrangement joins TRBV6-6 to TRBJ1-2, with D maybe TRBD1 (6 bases). CDR1 MNHNY and CDR2 SVGAGI come from the germline V gene (reference sequence). Trimming took off 4 bases at V and 4 bases at J, with 19 bases between the two ends. CDR3 length equals 16 residues. In nucleotides, the CDR3 is TGTGCCAGCAGTTTAGCTCTACAGGGTAAACCCTATGGCTACACCTTC. It encodes CASSLALQGKPYGYTF.